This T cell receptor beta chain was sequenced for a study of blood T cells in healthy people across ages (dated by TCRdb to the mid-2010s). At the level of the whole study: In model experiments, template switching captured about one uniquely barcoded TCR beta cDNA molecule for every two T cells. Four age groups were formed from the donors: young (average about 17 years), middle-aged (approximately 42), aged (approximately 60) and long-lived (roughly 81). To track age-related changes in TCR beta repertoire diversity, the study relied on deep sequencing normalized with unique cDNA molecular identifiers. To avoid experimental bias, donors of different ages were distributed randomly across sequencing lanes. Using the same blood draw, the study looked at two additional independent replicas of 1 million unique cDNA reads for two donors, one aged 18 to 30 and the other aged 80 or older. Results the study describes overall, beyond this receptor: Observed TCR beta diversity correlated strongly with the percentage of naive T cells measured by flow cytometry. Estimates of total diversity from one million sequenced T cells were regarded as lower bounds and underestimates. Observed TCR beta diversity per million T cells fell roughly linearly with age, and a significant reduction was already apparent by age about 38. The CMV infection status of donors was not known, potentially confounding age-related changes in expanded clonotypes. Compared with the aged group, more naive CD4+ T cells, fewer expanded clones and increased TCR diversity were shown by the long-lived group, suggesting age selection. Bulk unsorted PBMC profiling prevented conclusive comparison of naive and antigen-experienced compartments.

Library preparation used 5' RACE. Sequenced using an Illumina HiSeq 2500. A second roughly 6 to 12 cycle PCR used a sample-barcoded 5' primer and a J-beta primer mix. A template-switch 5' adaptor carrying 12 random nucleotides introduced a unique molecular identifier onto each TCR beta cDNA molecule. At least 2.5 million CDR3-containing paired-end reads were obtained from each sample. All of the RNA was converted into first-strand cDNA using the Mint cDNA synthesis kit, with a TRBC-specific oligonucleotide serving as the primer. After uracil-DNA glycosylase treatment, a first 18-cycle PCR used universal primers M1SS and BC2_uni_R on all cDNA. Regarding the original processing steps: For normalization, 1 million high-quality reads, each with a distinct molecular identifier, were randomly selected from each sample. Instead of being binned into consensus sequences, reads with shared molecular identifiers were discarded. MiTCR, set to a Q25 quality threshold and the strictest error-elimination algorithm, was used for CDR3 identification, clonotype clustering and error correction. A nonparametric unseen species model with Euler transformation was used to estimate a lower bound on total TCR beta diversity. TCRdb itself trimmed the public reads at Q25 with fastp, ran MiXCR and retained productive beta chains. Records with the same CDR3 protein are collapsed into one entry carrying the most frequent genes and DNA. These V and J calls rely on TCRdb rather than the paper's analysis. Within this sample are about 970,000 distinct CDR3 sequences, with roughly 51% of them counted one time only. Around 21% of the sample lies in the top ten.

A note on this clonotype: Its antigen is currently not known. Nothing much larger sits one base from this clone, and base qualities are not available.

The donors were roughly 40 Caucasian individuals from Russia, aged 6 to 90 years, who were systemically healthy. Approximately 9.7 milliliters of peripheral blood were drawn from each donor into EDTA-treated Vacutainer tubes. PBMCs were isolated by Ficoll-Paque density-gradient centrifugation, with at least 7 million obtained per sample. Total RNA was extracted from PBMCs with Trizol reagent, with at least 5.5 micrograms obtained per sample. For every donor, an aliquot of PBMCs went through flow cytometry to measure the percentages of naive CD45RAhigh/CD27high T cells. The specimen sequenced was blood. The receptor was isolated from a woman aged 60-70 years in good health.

The DNA sequence follows: TGTGCCAGCAGCCCAGCTACGGTGGTGGAGACCCAGTACTTC. This translates into CASSPATVVETQYF. The rearrangement combines TRBV3-1 with TRBJ2-5; the D gene cannot be resolved reliably. Reading from cysteine to phenylalanine, the CDR3 counts 14 amino acids. Solely the CDR3 DNA is kept, with 42 bases framed from the first base. Between the V and J ends, shortened by 4 bases and 5 bases respectively, the junction contains 14 bases. Sequences LGHDT (CDR1) and YNNKEL (CDR2) are obtained from the germline V gene (reference sequence).